The T cell receptor (beta chain) described here comes from a study of T cell responses to AZD1222 COVID-19 vaccine. Findings and limits, study-wide: Clonal diversity was possibly underestimated, and white British individuals and females predominated among donors. Breadth and depth of Spike-specific TCRs rose after two AZD1222 doses. Spike was spanned by vaccine-associated CD4 TCRs, which were dominant at 160-218 and 743-854. Repertoire samples came only from after the peak T cell response.

Assay: immunoSEQ multiplex PCR; the TCRdb copy retains only in-frame clones and omits some. The table includes approximately 190,000 clones, 75% to 90% detected once. V lost 1 base and J lost 0, with 14 bases in between. This CDR3 has 17 amino acids. Germline lookup yields CDR1 SGHVS and CDR2 FQNEAQ. Notes on this clone: No antigen is known for it.

The material was peripheral blood, obtained on day 0 of MenACWY control vaccination. The source of this sequence is an adult in good health. The chain couples TRBV7-8 to TRBJ2-3, with D uncertain. The CDR3 protein is CASSLVSNLGSTDTQYF. As DNA, the CDR3 is TGTGCCAGCAGCTTAGTGTCAAATTTGGGCAGCACAGATACGCAGTATTTT.